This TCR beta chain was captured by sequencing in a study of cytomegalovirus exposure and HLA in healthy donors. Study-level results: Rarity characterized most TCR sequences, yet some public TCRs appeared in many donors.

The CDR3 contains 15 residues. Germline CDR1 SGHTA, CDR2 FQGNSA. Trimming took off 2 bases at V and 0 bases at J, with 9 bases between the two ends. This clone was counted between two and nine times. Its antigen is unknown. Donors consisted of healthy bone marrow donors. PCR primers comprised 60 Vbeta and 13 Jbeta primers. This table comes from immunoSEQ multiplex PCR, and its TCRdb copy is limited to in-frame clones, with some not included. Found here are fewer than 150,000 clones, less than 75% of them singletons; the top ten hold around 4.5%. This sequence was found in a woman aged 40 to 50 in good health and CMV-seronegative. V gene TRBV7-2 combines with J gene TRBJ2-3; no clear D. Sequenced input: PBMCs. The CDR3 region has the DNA TGTGCCAGCAGCTTATGGCCAGCGAGCACAGATACGCAGTATTTT. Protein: CASSLWPASTDTQYF.